This entry lists 30 T cell receptor beta chains sequenced from one sample in a study of cytomegalovirus exposure and HLA in healthy donors. Profiling relied on immunoSEQ multiplex PCR, and the TCRdb table lists in-frame clones only, not all of them. The data contain some 350,000 clones, about nine tenths of them singletons. Source material: PBMCs. These receptors originate from a woman aged 30 to 39 in good health and CMV-seropositive.

The rearrangement uses TRBV4-1 and TRBJ1-2; D uncertain. Germline CDR1 is MGHRA and CDR2 is YSYEKL. Trimming removed 1 base at V and 1 base at J, with 13 bases between. The CDR3 has 16 amino acids. DNA for the CDR3: TGCGCCAGCAGCCAAGTGGGTCAGAACCATAACTATGGCTACACCTTC. As protein: CASSQVGQNHNYGYTF.

The chain uses TRBV6-5 and TRBJ2-1; D uncertain. This CDR3 spans 14 amino acids. Germline V gene data show CDR1 as MNHEY and CDR2 as SVGAGI. V lost 5 bases and J 0 bases, leaving 8 bases between the germline ends. In nucleotides, the CDR3 is TGTGCCAGCAGTCGGAAGAGCTCCTACAATGAGCAGTTCTTC. Protein product: CASSRKSSYNEQFF.

The chain joins TRBV18 to TRBJ1-1; 8 bases fit TRBD1. Trimming at V came to 0 bases and at J to 4 bases, leaving 7 bases not matched to a gene. The CDR3 has 16 residues. Germline CDR1 reads KGHSH; CDR2 reads LQKENI. This chain's CDR3 is CASSPPSGQGFTEAFF. CDR3 bases: TGTGCCAGCTCACCACCTTCTGGACAGGGTTTCACTGAAGCTTTCTTT.

This sequence joins TRBV28 and TRBJ2-2, with TRBD1 identical over 9 bases. V lost 4 bases to trimming and J lost 7 bases; unmatched junction nucleotides: 7. This CDR3 contains 15 residues. Germline assignment: CDR1 MDHEN and CDR2 SYDVKM. CDR3 sequence reads: CASSWRTGAVGELFF. The CDR3 DNA reads as TGTGCCAGCAGTTGGAGGACAGGGGCTGTCGGGGAGCTGTTTTTT.

J is TRBJ2-1 and V is TRBV5-1, with 9 nucleotides matching TRBD2. From germline, CDR1 is SGHRS and CDR2 YFSETQ. The V and J ends lost 3 bases and 7 bases, in that order; junction bases with no gene match: 8. CDR3 length: 15 amino acids. The CDR3 spells CASSYGLAGLNEQFF. Written as DNA, the CDR3 is TGCGCCAGCAGCTATGGGCTAGCGGGGTTGAATGAGCAGTTCTTC.

The V call is TRBV5-1, the J call TRBJ2-7, with D perhaps TRBD1 (6 bases). Germline V gene lookup returns CDR1 SGHRS and CDR2 YFSETQ. Trimming took 4 bases from V and 3 from J, leaving 14 bases between them. This CDR3 region has 14 residues. CDR3 sequence reads: CASSPAQGNYEQYF. CDR3 DNA sequence: TGCGCCAGCAGCCCCGCCCAGGGGAACTACGAGCAGTACTTC.

This chain joins TRBV18 and TRBJ2-1; D unclear. V lost 3 bases, J lost 7 bases, and 13 bases lay in between. The CDR3 has 14 residues. The V gene's germline CDR1 is KGHSH and CDR2 LQKENI. The CDR3 coding sequence is TGTGCCAGCTCACCCTTGGCGGCCCGTAATGAGCAGTTCTTC. It is translated as CASSPLAARNEQFF.

This clone has more than one count but fewer than ten. V gene TRBV28 combines with J gene TRBJ1-2; the D gene is possibly TRBD1 (5 bases). This CDR3 region has 14 residues. Between the trimmed V and J ends, which lost 5 bases and 4 bases, there was a span of 14 bases. Germline-derived CDR1 and CDR2 are MDHEN and SYDVKM. The CDR3 region has the DNA TGTGCCAGCAGTCCGACTGGGGCCCGCTATGGCTACACCTTC. Amino acid sequence: CASSPTGARYGYTF.

The chain carries TRBV13 and TRBJ1-1, with TRBD1 as a possible D gene (5 bases). The CDR3 runs to 16 residues. CDR1 and CDR2 from the germline V gene are PRHDT and FYEKMQ (reference sequence). The ends were cut back, 5 bases at V and 2 bases at J, with 18 bases in the middle. CDR3 in DNA: TGTGCCAGCAGCCTCCTCGACAGCGATCCAAACACTGAAGCTTTCTTT. Its protein is CASSLLDSDPNTEAFF.

This clone has only a few counts. The chain recombines TRBV19 with TRBJ1-5, with D unresolved. The CDR3 sequence is 13 residues long. The germline gives CDR1 LNHDA, CDR2 SQIVND (reference sequence). Trimming stripped 3 bases from V and 3 bases from J, with 6 bases between. The CDR3 spells CASSIMDNQPQHF. The CDR3 DNA follows: TGTGCCAGTAGTATTATGGACAATCAGCCCCAGCATTTT.

This clone occurred once. The chain is built from TRBV6-1 and TRBJ2-7, with D possibly TRBD1 on 6 matching bases. Trimming pared 4 bases from V and 3 bases from J, leaving 10 bases between. This CDR3 is 13 amino acids long. CDR1 MNHNS and CDR2 SASEGT come from the germline V gene. CDR3 amino acids: CASSVGQNYEQYF. The CDR3 region has the DNA TGTGCCAGCAGTGTCGGACAGAACTACGAGCAGTACTTC.

The J gene is TRBJ2-1, the V gene TRBV4-3; D not certain. V lost 4 bases and J lost 5, with 9 bases in between. The CDR3 contains 13 residues. The germline gives CDR1 LGHNA, CDR2 YSLEER. The CDR3: CASSLLANNEQFF. As DNA, the CDR3 is TGCGCCAGCAGCCTTCTGGCGAACAATGAGCAGTTCTTC.

V and J are TRBV11-2 and TRBJ2-5; weak D call: TRBD1 (5 bases). The CDR3 is made up of 11 amino acids. Trimming took 5 bases from V and 7 from J, leaving 8 bases between them. CDR1 and CDR2 from the germline V gene are SGHAT and FQNNGV. The CDR3 DNA reads TGTGCCAGCAGCCCAAGGGGGACCCAGTACTTC. Its protein product is CASSPRGTQYF.

This chain uses TRBV5-4 with TRBJ2-7, with D maybe TRBD2 (5 bases). The CDR3 is made up of 14 amino acids. The V end lost 4 bases, the J end lost 4 bases, and 15 bases lay between the germline ends. Germline V CDR1 and CDR2: SGHNT, YYREEE (reference sequence). The CDR3 loop reads CASSPPGNSYEQYF. CDR3 bases: TGTGCCAGCAGCCCGCCCGGGAACTCATACGAGCAGTACTTC.

The V and J genes are TRBV13 and TRBJ1-2, with TRBD1 identical over 9 bases. Germline values: CDR1 PRHDT, CDR2 FYEKMQ (reference sequence). Losses at the gene ends were 5 bases for V and 8 bases for J; bases not matched to a gene: 12. The CDR3 is 15 amino acids. CDR3 DNA sequence: TGTGCCAGCAGCCGGTCCTGGACAGGGGTATGGGGCTACACCTTC. It specifies CASSRSWTGVWGYTF.

This chain uses TRBV4-1 with TRBJ2-7, with 9 bases matching TRBD2. V shed 1 base, J shed 7 bases, and the junction held 8 bases outside the gene matches. This CDR3 comprises 15 residues. Germline assignment: CDR1 MGHRA and CDR2 YSYEKL. This CDR3 reads CASSQGTSAGREQYF. The CDR3 bases are TGCGCCAGCAGCCAAGGGACTAGCGCCGGACGGGAGCAGTACTTC.

The rearrangement links TRBV27 to TRBJ2-4; 10 nucleotides line up with TRBD2. The V gene's germline CDR1 is MNHEY and CDR2 SMNVEV (reference sequence). This CDR3 is 19 amino acids long. The V segment lost 5 bases and the J segment 0 bases; nucleotides outside the gene matches: 13. CDR3 sequence: CASSPREREGLGAKNIQYF. CDR3 sequence (DNA): TGTGCCAGCAGTCCCAGGGAGCGGGAGGGCCTTGGAGCCAAAAACATTCAGTACTTC.

V is TRBV5-4 and J is TRBJ1-2; TRBD1 aligns across 7 bases. Per germline, CDR1 SGHNT and CDR2 YYREEE (reference sequence). The CDR3 covers 14 residues. Unmatched junction bases numbered 5, after V lost 4 bases and J lost 2 bases. The CDR3 DNA reads TGTGCCAGCAGCCGCCCGGGACAGAACTATGGCTACACCTTC. Protein product: CASSRPGQNYGYTF.

The chain employs TRBV4-2 and TRBJ2-1; D may match TRBD1 or TRBD2 (6 bases each). Germline V CDR1 and CDR2: LGHNA, YNFKEQ. This CDR3 spans 16 amino acids. Deletions cut 2 bases from V and 0 bases from J, with 11 bases between. CDR3: CASSQSSGASYNEQFF. CDR3 nucleotide sequence: TGTGCCAGCAGCCAATCTTCGGGGGCCTCCTACAATGAGCAGTTCTTC.

The chain recombines TRBV5-1 with TRBJ2-1, with 7 bases fitting TRBD2. The CDR3 loop spans 17 amino acids. After removal of 1 base from V and 3 bases from J, the junction contained 10 bases not matched to a gene. In germline, CDR1 is SGHRS, CDR2 YFSETQ. CDR3 nucleotides: TGCGCCAGCAGCTTGTTGGCTAGCGGAGGTTACTACAATGAGCAGTTCTTC. This gives the protein CASSLLASGGYYNEQFF.

This clone was seen only once. The rearrangement links TRBV9 to TRBJ2-7, with a weak D call TRBD2 (5 bases). The CDR3 has 15 amino acids. V lost 4 bases to trimming and J lost 0 bases, with 14 bases between them. Germline V gene sequence: CDR1 SGDLS, CDR2 YYNGEE. CDR3 protein: CASSPEGSSSYEQYF. DNA for the CDR3: TGTGCCAGCAGCCCCGAGGGATCCTCCTCCTACGAGCAGTACTTC. Complete variable domain (other parts from reference TRBV9 and TRBJ2-7): DSGVTQTPKHLITATGQRVTLRCSPRSGDLSVYWYQQSLDQGLQFLIQYYNGEERAKGNILERFSAQQFPDLHSELNLSSLELGDSALYFCASSPEGSSSYEQYFGPGTRLTVT.

There are a few counts of this clone. The chain couples TRBV7-2 to TRBJ1-5; possible D gene TRBD1, 5 bases. The V and J ends lost 1 base and 4 bases respectively, with 8 bases between them. Germline V gene lookup returns CDR1 SGHTA and CDR2 FQGNSA. CDR3 size: 14 residues. CDR3 residues: CASSLGQNNQPQHF. CDR3 nucleotide sequence: TGTGCCAGCAGCTTAGGACAGAATAATCAGCCCCAGCATTTT.

This chain uses TRBV19 with TRBJ2-5; TRBD2 agrees at 9 bases. Trimming removed 7 bases from V and 5 bases from J; junction bases left unmatched: 8. The CDR3 runs 14 residues. From germline, CDR1 is LNHDA and CDR2 SQIVND (reference sequence). The CDR3 coding sequence is TGTGCCAGTACCGCCTCCGGGACTAGCGAGACCCAGTACTTC. This encodes CASTASGTSETQYF.

J is TRBJ1-1 and V is TRBV27, with D unresolved. This CDR3 has 14 amino acids. Between the trimmed V and J ends, which lost 2 bases and 0 bases, there was a span of 7 bases. The V gene's germline CDR1 is MNHEY and CDR2 SMNVEV (reference sequence). CDR3 sequence (DNA): TGTGCCAGCAGTTTAGGGGTTTTGAACACTGAAGCTTTCTTT. As protein: CASSLGVLNTEAFF.

The chain carries TRBV7-9 and TRBJ1-4; unclear D gene. V was cut by 1 base and J by 8 bases, with 17 bases left in between. The CDR3 sequence is 16 residues long. Germline CDR1 and CDR2: SEHNR and FQNEAQ (reference sequence). CDR3 nucleotides: TGTGCCAGCAGCTTAGGCAACAGCCTTATAGGAGAAAAACTGTTTTTT. Translating gives CASSLGNSLIGEKLFF.

This clone was observed a handful of times. J is TRBJ1-5 and V is TRBV7-9, with D unresolved. V lost 5 bases and J lost 2, with 13 bases in between. CDR1 is SEHNR and CDR2 is FQNEAQ in the germline V gene (reference sequence). CDR3 length: 15 residues. CDR3 nucleotide sequence: TGTGCCAGCAGCCAGAGTATATCGGGCAATCAGCCCCAGCATTTT. Encoded protein: CASSQSISGNQPQHF.

The CDR3 sequence is CASSISQGRGGYTF. Here the CDR3 DNA reads TGTGCCAGTAGTATCAGTCAGGGGCGCGGCGGCTACACCTTC. The chain is built from TRBV19 and TRBJ1-2; D is possibly TRBD1 (6 bases). Germline CDR1 reads LNHDA; CDR2 reads SQIVND (reference sequence). The CDR3 is made up of 14 amino acids. The V end was cut by 3 bases, the J end by 8 bases, with 16 bases between.

This clone was counted between two and nine times. The V gene is TRBV27, the J gene TRBJ1-1; 7 positions match TRBD1. V shed 5 bases and J 0 bases; nucleotides not matched to a gene: 3. The CDR3 loop spans 14 amino acids. Germline V gene data show CDR1 as MNHEY and CDR2 as SMNVEV (reference sequence). DNA for the CDR3: TGTGCCAGCAGTAAACAGGGGATGAACACTGAAGCTTTCTTT. This codes for CASSKQGMNTEAFF.

V gene TRBV7-2 combines with J gene TRBJ2-3; TRBD2 matches 9 bases. J lost 3 bases, V lost 5 bases, and 6 bases had no gene match. Germline V gene sequence: CDR1 SGHTA, CDR2 FQGNSA. The CDR3 totals 15 residues. DNA for the CDR3: TGTGCCAGCAGCCGAGCGGGGGGCTGGACAGATACGCAGTATTTT. Protein product: CASSRAGGWTDTQYF.

The chain carries TRBV4-1 and TRBJ2-7; TRBD2 matches 14 bases. Germline V gene lookup returns CDR1 MGHRA and CDR2 YSYEKL. The CDR3 totals 19 residues. J lost 3 bases, V lost 0 bases, and 10 bases had no gene match. The CDR3 reads CASSQEAEGLAGDHYEQYF. The CDR3 nucleotides read TGCGCCAGCAGCCAAGAAGCCGAGGGACTAGCGGGAGACCACTACGAGCAGTACTTC.